This paragraph reports one T cell receptor beta chain. These data are taken from a study of blood T cells in healthy people across ages. PCR was performed a second time for about 7 to 12 cycles using a sample-barcoded 5' primer and a J-beta primer mix. TCRdb re-called the 5' RACE reads through MiXCR, storing one row per CDR3 protein. The sample holds about 930,000 distinct CDR3 sequences, approximately 32% seen once. This CDR3 region has 16 residues. Germline lookup yields CDR1 LGHNA and CDR2 YSLEER. V was clipped by 0 bases and J by 1 base, with 10 bases between them. These data also formed part of another study, on T cells of mothers and their children. That paper notes: T cell clones that were persistent and microchimeric went undetected.

This receptor was taken from a woman in her forties in good health. The chain combines TRBV4-3 with TRBJ2-1; D uncertain. The material sequenced was blood. The DNA for the CDR3 is TGCGCCAGCAGCCAAGATCTGGGCAGGTCCTACAATGAGCAGTTCTTC. Amino acid sequence: CASSQDLGRSYNEQFF.